This TCR beta chain was documented in a study of T cells in Graves' hyperthyroidism and ophthalmopathy (dated by TCRdb to the late 2010s). As for the study more broadly: Peripheral blood samples were taken at initial diagnosis, before any treatment was given. To identify TCR V-J signatures that set the groups apart, the researchers used a discovery cohort of more than 95 patients, made up of 43 with Graves' ophthalmopathy and 57 with stable Graves' hyperthyroidism. An independent validation cohort of under 20 hyperthyroidism patients and 17 patients who later progressed to ophthalmopathy tested prospective prediction of ophthalmopathy. For training and testing, the 100 or so patients in the discovery cohort were randomly divided in a 7:3 ratio. In about six Graves' hyperthyroidism patients, the study also compared T-cell repertoires from thyroid tissue with T-cell repertoires from blood. After sampling, hyperthyroidism patients received methimazole starting at 30 mg daily, and ophthalmopathy patients received high-dose intravenous methylprednisolone. TCR Vbeta CDR3 sequencing of roughly 140 peripheral blood samples (approximately 44 ophthalmopathy, about 80 hyperthyroidism and 17 progressor patients) is reported in the paper.

General findings and caveats noted by the study authors: No statistical method was used to fix the sample size in advance, and group allocation was not hidden from the investigators. In cross-validation, a model built on a 13 V-J signature told ophthalmopathy apart from stable hyperthyroidism with approximately 90% sensitivity and 81% to 82% specificity, and in testing the same model reached 80%/75%. During validation, the model predicted progression to ophthalmopathy a median of about 6.3 months ahead of onset, with roughly 65% sensitivity and 72% to 80% specificity. Most expanded thyroid clonotypes (frequency above 0.001) were also found in blood, which suggests that blood repertoires may mirror thyroid immune responses.

TCR beta CDR3 regions were amplified from RNA transcripts. A first-round RT-PCR of the TCR CDR3 used the HTBI primer set with the Qiagen OneStep RT-PCR kit. The libraries were constructed in a second round of multiplex PCR and then size-selected and purified. Sequencing of the libraries was done on an Illumina HiSeq2000 using paired-end 100 bp reads. The source study handled its data this way. SOAPnuke was used to process the raw data, throwing out any read that contained adapters or uncalled bases, had a mean Phred below 15, or lacked an exact constant-primer or identifier match. COPE v1.2.5 was used to merge the high-quality paired reads, and each unique nucleotide sequence was defined as a clonotype. Clonotypes were aligned to IMGT TRBV, TRBD and TRBJ reference segments using MiTCR v1.1. Only V-J combinations with frequency above 0.0001, covering roughly 99% of repertoires, were analysed. The TCS score was defined as the ratio of F50 (clonal expansion) to E x V (chaos), calculated using BLOSUM62-based TCRdist between CDR3 peptides within each V-J. Welch's t-statistics and random forest reduced around 520 V-J features to 10 to 15, which were used in a naive Bayes classifier (R e1071). TCRdb's own reprocessing of the public reads used fastp at Q25 and MiXCR and kept productive beta chains. CDR3 protein duplicates are merged, each entry listing the most common genes and DNA. TCRdb assigned the V and J calls; the authors' analysis was not used. The sample includes a few hundred thousand distinct CDR3 sequences, with 18% observed a single time. The biggest ten clones account for around two fifths of the sample.

This clonotype was observed a handful of times. Its antigen remains unidentified. Base qualities are missing; no much larger clone stands one base away. As encoded in the germline V gene, CDR1 is SNHLY while CDR2 is FYNNEI. There are 14 amino acids in the CDR3, from cysteine to phenylalanine inclusive. Of all the DNA, just the CDR3 is kept, 42 bases in frame from base 1. V was cut back by 7 bases and J by 0 bases, leaving a gap of 10 bases between them. Ophthalmopathy patients had moderately to severely active disease, with a Clinical Activity Score of 3 or more, a NOSPECS grade of 4 or more, and a disease duration of less than 3 months. The study excluded patients with uncontrolled infections, other autoimmune diseases, pregnancy or lactation. Diagnoses relied on clinical symptoms, serum thyroxine and TRAb, thyroid ultrasound and orbital computed tomography. PBMCs were isolated from 10 ml of fresh peripheral blood by Ficoll-Paque density gradient centrifugation. Trizol reagent was used to extract total RNA, and RNA quality was then checked on an Agilent 2100 Bioanalyzer.

Input material: blood. The receptor was isolated from a man aged 18 to 35 with Graves' ophthalmopathy. In this chain, TRBV2 is recombined with TRBJ1-3; a confident D gene designation cannot be given. The base sequence is TGTGCCAGCAAGCAGCCGATCTCTGGAAACACCATATATTTT. Translated, it reads CASKQPISGNTIYF.